This record covers a single TCR beta chain. Antigen: not known. This sample was taken from a study of Ad26.COV2.S vaccination and SARS-CoV-2 variants. V lost 1 base to trimming and J lost 4 bases, with 10 bases between them. The length of the CDR3 is 15 residues. Germline V CDR1 and CDR2: LNHNV, YYDKDF (reference sequence). Study-level points and caveats: Vaccine and placebo groups showed comparable non-spike TCR breadth. Substantial response breadth was reportedly seen for spike-specific CD8+ and CD4+ T cells after vaccination. Breadth and depth estimates from TCRs may understate total T cell responses. Vaccine recipients surpassed placebo recipients in spike-specific TCR breadth.

The repertoire was sequenced with immunoSEQ multiplex PCR; TCRdb's copy has only in-frame clones and lacks some. Seen here are fewer than 100,000 clones, more than 65% observed once, and the top ten hold roughly 15%. The sequences come from peripheral blood, collected after recovery from COVID-19. The sequence was obtained from a human donor who had recovered from COVID-19. The rearrangement links TRBV15 to TRBJ2-2, with no clear D. The CDR3: CATSRGGPGTGELFF. For the CDR3, the DNA is TGTGCCACCAGCAGAGGGGGTCCGGGCACCGGGGAGCTGTTTTTT.